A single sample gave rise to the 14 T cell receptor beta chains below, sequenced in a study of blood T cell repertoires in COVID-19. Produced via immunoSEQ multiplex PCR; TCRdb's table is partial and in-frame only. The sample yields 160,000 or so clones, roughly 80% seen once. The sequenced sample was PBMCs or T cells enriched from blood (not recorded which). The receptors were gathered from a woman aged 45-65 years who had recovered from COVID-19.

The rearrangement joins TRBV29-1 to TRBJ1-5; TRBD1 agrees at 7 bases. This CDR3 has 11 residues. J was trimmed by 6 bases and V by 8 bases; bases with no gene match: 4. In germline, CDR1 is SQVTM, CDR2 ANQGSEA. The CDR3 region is CSFRGIQPQHF. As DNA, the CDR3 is TGCAGCTTCAGGGGGATTCAGCCCCAGCATTTT.

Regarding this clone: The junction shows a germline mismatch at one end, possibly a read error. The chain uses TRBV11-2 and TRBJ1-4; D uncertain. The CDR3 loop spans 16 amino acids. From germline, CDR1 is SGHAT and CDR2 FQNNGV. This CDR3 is CASSLDPSGIGEKLFF. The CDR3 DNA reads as TGTGCCAGCAGCCTAGACCCTAGCGGGATTGGTGAAAAACTGTTTTTT.

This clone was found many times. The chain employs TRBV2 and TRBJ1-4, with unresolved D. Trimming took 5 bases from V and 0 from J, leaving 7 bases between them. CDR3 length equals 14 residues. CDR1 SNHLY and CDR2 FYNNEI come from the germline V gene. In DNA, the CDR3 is TGTGCCAGCAGTTCACCGGCAACTAATGAAAAACTGTTTTTT. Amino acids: CASSSPATNEKLFF.

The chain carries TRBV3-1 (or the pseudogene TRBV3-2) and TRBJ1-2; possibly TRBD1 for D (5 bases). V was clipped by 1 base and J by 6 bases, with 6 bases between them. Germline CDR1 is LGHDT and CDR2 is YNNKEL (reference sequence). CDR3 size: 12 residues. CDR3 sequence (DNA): TGTGCCAGCAGCCAAGTAGGGGATGGCTACACCTTC. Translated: CASSQVGDGYTF.

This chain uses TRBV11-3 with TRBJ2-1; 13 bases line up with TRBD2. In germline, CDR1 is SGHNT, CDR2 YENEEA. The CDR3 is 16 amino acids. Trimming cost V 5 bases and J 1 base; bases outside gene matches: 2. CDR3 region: CASSGLAGESYNEQFF. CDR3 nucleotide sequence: TGTGCCAGCAGCGGACTAGCGGGGGAATCCTACAATGAGCAGTTCTTC.

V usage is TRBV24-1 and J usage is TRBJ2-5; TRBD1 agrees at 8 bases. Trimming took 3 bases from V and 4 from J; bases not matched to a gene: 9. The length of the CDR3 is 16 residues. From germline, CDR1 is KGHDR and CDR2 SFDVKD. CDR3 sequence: CATSDPTGTGPETQYF. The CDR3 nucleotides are TGTGCCACCAGTGATCCAACCGGGACAGGCCCAGAGACCCAGTACTTC.

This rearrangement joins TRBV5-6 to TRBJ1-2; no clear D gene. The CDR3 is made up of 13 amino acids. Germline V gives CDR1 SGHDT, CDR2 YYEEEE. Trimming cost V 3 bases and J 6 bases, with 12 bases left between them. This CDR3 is CASSSLDGDGYTF. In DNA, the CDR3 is TGTGCCAGCAGCTCGCTCGACGGAGATGGCTACACCTTC.

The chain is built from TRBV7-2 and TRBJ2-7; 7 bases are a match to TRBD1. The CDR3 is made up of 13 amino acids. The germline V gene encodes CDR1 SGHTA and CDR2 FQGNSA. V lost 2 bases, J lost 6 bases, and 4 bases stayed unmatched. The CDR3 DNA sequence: TGTGCCAGCAGCTTAAACAGGGGCCGCGAGCAGTACTTC. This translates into CASSLNRGREQYF.

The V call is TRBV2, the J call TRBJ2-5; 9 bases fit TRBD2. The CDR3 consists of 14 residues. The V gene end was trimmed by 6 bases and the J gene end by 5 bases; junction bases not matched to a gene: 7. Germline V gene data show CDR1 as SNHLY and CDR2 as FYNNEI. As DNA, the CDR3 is TGTGCCAGCAGGACGGGACTAGCCACGGAGACCCAGTACTTC. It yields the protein CASRTGLATETQYF.

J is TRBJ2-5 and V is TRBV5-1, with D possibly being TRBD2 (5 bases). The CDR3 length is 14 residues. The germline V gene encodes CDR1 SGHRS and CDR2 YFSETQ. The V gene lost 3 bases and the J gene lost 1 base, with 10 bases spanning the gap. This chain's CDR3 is CASSSRGTQETQYF. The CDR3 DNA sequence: TGCGCCAGCAGCTCCCGGGGTACCCAAGAGACCCAGTACTTC.

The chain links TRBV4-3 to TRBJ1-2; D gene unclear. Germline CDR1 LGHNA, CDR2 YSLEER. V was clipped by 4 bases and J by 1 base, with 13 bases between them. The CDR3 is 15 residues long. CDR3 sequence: CASSPTTHNNYGYTF. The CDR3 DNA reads TGCGCCAGCAGCCCCACCACACACAATAACTATGGCTACACCTTC.

CDR3 DNA: TGTGCCAGCAGCTTTCGCGGGGGGGCCGGTGAGACCCAGTACTTC. Translated: CASSFRGGAGETQYF. The J gene is TRBJ2-5, the V gene TRBV5-5; 9 nucleotides match TRBD2. Germline V gene sequence: CDR1 SGHKS, CDR2 YYEKEE (reference sequence). There are 15 residues in the CDR3. V lost 2 bases to trimming and J lost 5 bases; unmatched junction nucleotides: 7. Full variable domain (missing parts from reference TRBV5-5 and TRBJ2-5): DAGVTQSPTHLIKTRGQQVTLRCSPISGHKSVSWYQQVLGQGPQFIFQYYEKEERGRGNFPDRFSARQFPNYSSELNVNALLLGDSALYLCASSFRGGAGETQYFGPGTRLLVL.

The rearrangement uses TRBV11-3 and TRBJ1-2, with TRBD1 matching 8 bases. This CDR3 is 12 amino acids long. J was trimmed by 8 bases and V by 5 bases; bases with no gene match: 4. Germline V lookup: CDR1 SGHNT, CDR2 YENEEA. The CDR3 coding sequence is TGTGCCAGCAGCGCTCAGGGGGCAGGCTACACCTTC. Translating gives CASSAQGAGYTF.

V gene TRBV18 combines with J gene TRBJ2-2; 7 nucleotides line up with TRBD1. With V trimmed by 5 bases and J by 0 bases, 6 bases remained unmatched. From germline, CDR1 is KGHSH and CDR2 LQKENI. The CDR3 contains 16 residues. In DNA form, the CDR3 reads TGTGCCAGCTCAGCGTCCGGGACAGCGAACACCGGGGAGCTGTTTTTT. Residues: CASSASGTANTGELFF.